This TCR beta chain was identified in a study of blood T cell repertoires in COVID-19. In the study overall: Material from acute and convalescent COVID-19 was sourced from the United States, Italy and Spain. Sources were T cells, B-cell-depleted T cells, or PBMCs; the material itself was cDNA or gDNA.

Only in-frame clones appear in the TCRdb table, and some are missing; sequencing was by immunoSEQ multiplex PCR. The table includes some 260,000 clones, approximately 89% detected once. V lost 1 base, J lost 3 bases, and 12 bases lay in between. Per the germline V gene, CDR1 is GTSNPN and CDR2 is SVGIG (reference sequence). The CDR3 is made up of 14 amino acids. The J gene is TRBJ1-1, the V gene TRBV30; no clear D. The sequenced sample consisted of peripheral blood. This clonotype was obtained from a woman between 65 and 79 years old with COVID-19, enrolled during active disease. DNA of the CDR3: TGTGCCTGGAGTGGAGGGAGGAGGGACACTGAAGCTTTCTTT. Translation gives CAWSGGRRDTEAFF.